This T cell receptor (beta chain) was retrieved from a study of CD8 T cells in Susac syndrome. Germline V CDR1 and CDR2: KGHSH, LQKENI. This CDR3 region has 16 residues. The ends lost 2 bases at V and 4 bases at J; junction bases unmatched: 8. Reverse transcription used roughly 0.5 to 1 ug RNA and random hexamers. TCRdb called the immunoSEQ multiplex PCR reads again in MiXCR, with one record for every CDR3 protein. This table holds some 130,000 distinct CDR3 sequences, roughly 94% found once. FACS was used to enrich TEMRA cells, whereas the CD8+ and CD4+ T cells were obtained by negative isolation. This sequence originates from a human donor with multiple sclerosis. The sequenced sample consisted of CD4+ T cells from PBMCs. V is TRBV18 and J is TRBJ1-5, with 7 nucleotides matching TRBD1. Here the CDR3 reads CASSPDAGGLNQPQHF. DNA for the CDR3: TGTGCCAGCTCACCAGACGCAGGGGGACTAAATCAGCCCCAGCATTTT.